The rows below give T cell receptor beta chains drawn from one sample of a study of T cell responses to AZD1222 COVID-19 vaccine. Generated by immunoSEQ multiplex PCR, the TCRdb table keeps only in-frame clones and is missing some. The sample includes 100,000 to 150,000 clones, roughly nine tenths of them seen just once. Sequencing was performed on peripheral blood, taken on day 0 of AZD1222 vaccination. These receptors were obtained from an adult in good health. CDR3s include the opening cysteine and the closing phenylalanine or tryptophan. The D gene is left open where the match is weak. Size tells how often a clone was seen (once, few, many) or the class of an expanded clone, and some rows leave it out.

size | D | J | V | DNA | CDR3
- | - | TRBJ1-1 | TRBV10-3 | TGTGCCATCAGTGAGTCGACAGAGAACACTGAAGCTTTCTTT | CAISESTENTEAFF
few | - | TRBJ2-1 | TRBV20-1 | TGCAGTGCAGTTTACAATGAGCAGTTCTTC | CSAVYNEQFF
- | - | TRBJ2-1 | TRBV25-1 | TGTGCCAGCAGTGAGGGGAGGAATGAGCAGTTCTTC | CASSEGRNEQFF
- | TRBD1 | TRBJ1-1 | TRBV3-1/TRBV3-2 | TGTGCCAGCCTTGACAGGGCAGGGGTAGCTTTCTTT | CASLDRAGVAFF
- | - | TRBJ2-2 | TRBV27 | TGTGCCAGCAGGGGGTTCGCCGGGGAGCTGTTTTTT | CASRGFAGELFF
- | TRBD1 | TRBJ2-7 | TRBV19 | TGTGCCAGTAGCCAGACAGGGTTCGGCTACGAGCAGTACTTC | CASSQTGFGYEQYF
few | - | TRBJ2-7 | TRBV7-8 | TGTGCCAGCAGCCCCCGGGGGCCGGGGGAGCAGTACTTC | CASSPRGPGEQYF
- | TRBD1 | TRBJ2-7 | TRBV6-5 | TGTGCCAGCAGGAACAGGGGATCGGACGAGCAGTACTTC | CASRNRGSDEQYF
- | - | TRBJ2-7 | TRBV27 | TGTGCCAGCACCTCGGGGTCCGCGGTGGGCGAGCAGTACTTC | CASTSGSAVGEQYF
- | - | TRBJ2-3 | TRBV12-5 | TGTGCTAGTGGTTTTATTGGAGTAAGGGGGGCTGGAGATACGCAGTATTTT | CASGFIGVRGAGDTQYF
- | - | TRBJ1-1 | TRBV27 | TGTGCCAGCAGTGCCGGTTGGGGGGGTTTGATTCAAGCTTTCTTT | CASSAGWGGLIQAFF
- | - | TRBJ1-2 | TRBV18 | TGTGCCAGCTCACCACCGGGGGGCGGAGATGGCTACACCTTC | CASSPPGGGDGYTF
- | - | TRBJ1-6 | TRBV11-3 | TGTGCCAGCAGCTTAGATTCGGGCCGGGGTTCACCCCTCCACTTT | CASSLDSGRGSPLHF
once | - | TRBJ1-1 | TRBV13 | TGTGCCAGCAGCTCGAAAACAAGGAACACTGAAGCTTTCTTT | CASSSKTRNTEAFF
- | TRBD1 | TRBJ1-4 | TRBV9 | TGTGCCAGCAGCGCAACCGGGACAGGGGGTAACGATGAAAAACTGTTTTTT | CASSATGTGGNDEKLFF
- | - | TRBJ2-3 | TRBV6-5 | TGTGCCAGCAGTCTGCGAGGAGGTATCACAGATACGCAGTATTTT | CASSLRGGITDTQYF
- | - | TRBJ2-1 | TRBV19 | TGTGCCAGTAGTATGCAGGGGTGGCATGAGCAGTTCTTC | CASSMQGWHEQFF
- | TRBD1 | TRBJ2-2 | TRBV4-3 | TGCGCCAGCAGCCAAGATCTGGGACAGGGGTCCGGGGAGCTGTTTTTT | CASSQDLGQGSGELFF
- | - | TRBJ2-2 | TRBV7-9 | TGTGCCAGCCCCGGGGAGGGGGAGCTGTTTTTT | CASPGEGELFF
- | TRBD1 | TRBJ2-7 | TRBV7-8 | TGTGCCAGCAGCTTAGGAGGGACAGGGCTTTACGAGCAGTACTTC | CASSLGGTGLYEQYF
- | - | TRBJ1-1 | TRBV3-1/TRBV3-2 | TGTGCCAGCAGCCAGTCGGGATCTCCGGGAGCTTTCTTT | CASSQSGSPGAFF
- | - | TRBJ2-2 | TRBV24-1 | TGTGCCACCAGTGACCGTGAGGGGGTCGGAAAGAGAGGGGAGCTGTTTTTT | CATSDREGVGKRGELFF
- | - | TRBJ1-1 | TRBV11-2 | TGTGCCAGCAGCATAAGACAGAAGGACACTGAAGCTTTCTTT | CASSIRQKDTEAFF